The 32 T cell receptor beta chains reported below all come from one sample, sequenced in a study of cytomegalovirus exposure and HLA in healthy donors. Assay used: immunoSEQ multiplex PCR; TCRdb lists only in-frame clones, some missing. The table shows around 160,000 clones, with more than 75% occurring only once. Sequencing was carried out using PBMCs. These receptors were obtained from a man aged 18-30 years in good health and CMV-seronegative.

This chain links TRBV18 with TRBJ1-1; perhaps TRBD1 as D (5 bases). CDR3 length: 13 residues. CDR1 KGHSH and CDR2 LQKENI come from the germline V gene. Trimming left V 5 bases short and J 7 bases short, with 14 bases between. CDR3 DNA sequence: TGTGCCAGCTCAGGGGCGATGACTGGTGAAGCTTTCTTT. Translation gives CASSGAMTGEAFF.

V gene TRBV10-3 combines with J gene TRBJ2-1, with 7 bases matching TRBD2. Germline V lookup: CDR1 ENHRY, CDR2 SYGVKD. J lost 0 bases, V lost 0 bases, and 5 bases had no gene match. This CDR3 is 17 amino acids long. CDR3 sequence: CAISESSGTSSYNEQFF. In nucleotides, the CDR3 is TGTGCCATCAGTGAGTCGAGCGGGACGAGCTCCTACAATGAGCAGTTCTTC.

This chain links TRBV5-1 with TRBJ2-5; the D is unclear. Germline V gene data show CDR1 as SGHRS and CDR2 as YFSETQ. Trimming pared 0 bases from V and 5 bases from J, leaving 8 bases between. This CDR3 spans 13 amino acids. For the CDR3, the DNA is TGCGCCAGCAGCTTGGGAGTATCGGAGACCCAGTACTTC. This codes for CASSLGVSETQYF.

The genes are TRBV27 and TRBJ1-4; no clear D gene. CDR3 length: 14 amino acids. Germline values: CDR1 MNHEY, CDR2 SMNVEV (reference sequence). Trimming took 3 bases from V and 4 from J, leaving 9 bases between them. The CDR3 reads CASSFYTGNEKLFF. CDR3 in DNA: TGTGCCAGCAGTTTTTATACTGGTAATGAAAAACTGTTTTTT.

This clone came up a few times. The gene calls are TRBV18 and TRBJ1-2; perhaps TRBD1 as D (6 bases). Trimming shortened V by 8 bases and J by 8 bases, and 12 bases separated the two germline ends. This CDR3 has 11 residues. The germline CDR1 and CDR2 sequences are KGHSH and LQKENI. The CDR3 DNA reads as TGTGCCAGCCCCCGGGGGGGCGGCTACACCTTC. Amino acids: CASPRGGGYTF.

This sequence joins TRBV10-3 and TRBJ2-3; TRBD2 matches at 16 bases. CDR1 is ENHRY and CDR2 is SYGVKD in the germline V gene. The CDR3 has 16 amino acids. J lost 8 bases, V lost 3 bases, and 5 bases had no gene match. The CDR3 DNA reads TGTGCCATCAGTGACACAGGGACTAGCGGGAGGGGTACGCAGTATTTT. Translation gives CAISDTGTSGRGTQYF.

The V gene is TRBV10-2, the J gene TRBJ1-1; tentatively, D is TRBD1 (5 bases). The V gene lost 7 bases and the J gene lost 3 bases, with 15 bases spanning the gap. Germline CDR1 WSHSY, CDR2 SAAADI. This CDR3 has 14 amino acids. CDR3 amino acids: CASILPPGDTEAFF. CDR3 nucleotides: TGCGCCAGCATCCTCCCTCCGGGGGACACTGAAGCTTTCTTT.

The genes are TRBV5-1 and TRBJ2-3; maybe TRBD1 (6 bases). The ends were cut back, 4 bases at V and 4 bases at J, with 10 bases in the middle. The CDR3 runs to 13 residues. Germline V gene data show CDR1 as SGHRS and CDR2 as YFSETQ. DNA of the CDR3: TGCGCCAGCAGCATTGCAGGGGCAGATACGCAGTATTTT. Amino acids: CASSIAGADTQYF. Using reference TRBV5-1 and TRBJ2-3 for the parts outside the CDR3, the full variable domain is KAGVTQTPRYLIKTRGQQVTLSCSPISGHRSVSWYQQTPGQGLQFLFEYFSETQRNKGNFPGRFSGRQFSNSRSEMNVSTLELGDSALYLCASSIAGADTQYFGPGTRLTVL.

The chain recombines TRBV28 with TRBJ1-2, with 12 bases that match TRBD1. Trimming at V came to 7 bases and at J to 7 bases, leaving 13 bases not matched to a gene. The CDR3 is 16 amino acids. Germline CDR1 reads MDHEN; CDR2 reads SYDVKM. CDR3 in DNA: TGTGCCAGCAAAACCGGGACAGGGGGCGTCGAGGGTGGCTACACCTTC. Protein: CASKTGTGGVEGGYTF.

The chain carries TRBV13 and TRBJ1-1; D uncertain. CDR1 is PRHDT and CDR2 is FYEKMQ in the germline V gene (reference sequence). V was pared by 4 bases and J by 3 bases, with 9 bases between. The CDR3 covers 13 residues. The CDR3 sequence: CASSSLEDTEAFF. DNA for the CDR3: TGTGCCAGCAGCTCCCTCGAGGACACTGAAGCTTTCTTT.

This clone was recorded once. The chain combines TRBV18 with TRBJ2-5, with D tentatively TRBD2 (7 bases). The germline V gene has CDR1 KGHSH and CDR2 LQKENI. The length of the CDR3 is 14 residues. V shed 2 bases and J shed 5 bases, with 12 bases lying between them. The CDR3, as DNA: TGTGCCAGCTCACCAGGGGGGGGCCGTGAGACCCAGTACTTC. Encoded protein: CASSPGGGRETQYF.

The chain couples TRBV28 to TRBJ1-1, with D possibly being TRBD1 (5 bases). The length of the CDR3 is 14 residues. The germline V and J ends were trimmed by 6 bases and 1 base, with 12 bases remaining between them. Per germline, CDR1 MDHEN and CDR2 SYDVKM. The CDR3 sequence: CASRKGIENTEAFF. CDR3 nucleotide sequence: TGTGCCAGCAGGAAGGGGATTGAGAACACTGAAGCTTTCTTT.

This sequence joins TRBV5-1 and TRBJ1-4; TRBD1 might be the D (5 bases). The germline V gene encodes CDR1 SGHRS and CDR2 YFSETQ. The CDR3 covers 15 residues. Trimming pared 3 bases from V and 4 bases from J, leaving 13 bases between. CDR3 amino acids: CASSYGEGYNEKLFF. The CDR3 DNA follows: TGCGCCAGCAGCTACGGGGAGGGGTATAATGAAAAACTGTTTTTT. Complete variable domain (other parts from reference TRBV5-1 and TRBJ1-4): KAGVTQTPRYLIKTRGQQVTLSCSPISGHRSVSWYQQTPGQGLQFLFEYFSETQRNKGNFPGRFSGRQFSNSRSEMNVSTLELGDSALYLCASSYGEGYNEKLFFGSGTQLSVL.

The sample holds a few counts of this clone. The V and J genes are TRBV28 and TRBJ1-1; a possible D gene is TRBD1 (5 bases). CDR1 and CDR2 from the germline V gene are MDHEN and SYDVKM. The CDR3 covers 13 residues. V lost 3 bases to trimming and J lost 10 bases, with 15 bases between them. CDR3 bases: TGTGCCAGCAGTTTGACAGCGTCTAGGGGAGCTTTCTTT. Translation: CASSLTASRGAFF.

The chain is built from TRBV28 and TRBJ1-5, with a tentative D call TRBD1 (6 bases). The CDR3 sequence is 15 residues long. Trimming took 3 bases from V and 0 from J, leaving 9 bases between them. Germline CDR1 is MDHEN and CDR2 is SYDVKM. CDR3 residues: CASSFWGRSNQPQHF. CDR3 nucleotide sequence: TGTGCCAGCAGTTTTTGGGGGCGTAGCAATCAGCCCCAGCATTTT.

This clone was found a few times. The chain employs TRBV10-2 and TRBJ1-1, with D hard to call. The germline V gene encodes CDR1 WSHSY and CDR2 SAAADI. V lost 0 bases and J 8 bases, leaving 4 bases between the germline ends. The CDR3 runs to 11 residues. CDR3 in DNA: TGCGCCAGCAGTGAGTCGCGGGAAGCTTTCTTT. Its translation is CASSESREAFF.

The chain joins TRBV4-1 to TRBJ2-7; D is unresolved. Germline V gene lookup returns CDR1 MGHRA and CDR2 YSYEKL. The germline V and J ends were trimmed by 0 bases and 0 bases, with 9 bases remaining between them. The CDR3 is 15 amino acids. The CDR3 loop is CASSQEWASSYEQYF. The CDR3 DNA sequence: TGCGCCAGCAGCCAAGAGTGGGCGAGCTCCTACGAGCAGTACTTC.

The chain recombines TRBV19 with TRBJ1-4, with D tentatively TRBD1 (6 bases). The ends were cut back, 2 bases at V and 10 bases at J, with 17 bases in the middle. Germline lookup yields CDR1 LNHDA and CDR2 SQIVND (reference sequence). The CDR3 has 15 residues. The CDR3 DNA reads as TGTGCCAGTAGTATATCCGGGGCAGGGGAAGGAAAACTGTTTTTT. The encoded protein is CASSISGAGEGKLFF. The variable domain in full, completed from reference TRBV19 and TRBJ1-4, reads DGGITQSPKYLFRKEGQNVTLSCEQNLNHDAMYWYRQDPGQGLRLIYYSQIVNDFQKGDIAEGYSVSREKKESFPLTVTSAQKNPTAFYLCASSISGAGEGKLFFGSGTQLSVL.

This rearrangement joins TRBV10-2 to TRBJ1-2, with D perhaps TRBD1 (6 bases). V lost 4 bases and J 0 bases, leaving 12 bases between the germline ends. Germline CDR1 reads WSHSY; CDR2 reads SAAADI. The CDR3 contains 15 residues. The DNA of the CDR3 is TGCGCCAGCAGTGTGGACAGTAGGACTAACTATGGCTACACCTTC. Translated, it gives CASSVDSRTNYGYTF.

The rearrangement uses TRBV19 and TRBJ2-7, with 7 bases identical to TRBD2. The CDR3 spans 16 residues. The V gene end was trimmed by 5 bases and the J gene end by 7 bases; junction bases not matched to a gene: 17. Germline V gene lookup returns CDR1 LNHDA and CDR2 SQIVND (reference sequence). Here the CDR3 DNA reads TGTGCCAGTAGTCCCTTCGGGGCGGGAGCCCTCGAGGAGCAGTACTTC. Its translation: CASSPFGAGALEEQYF.

V and J are TRBV5-5 and TRBJ2-7, with a weak D call TRBD2 (6 bases). Trimming removed 2 bases at V and 2 bases at J, with 14 bases between. CDR1 is SGHKS and CDR2 is YYEKEE in the germline V gene (reference sequence). This CDR3 spans 15 amino acids. CDR3 protein: CASSLSRGIAYEQYF. CDR3 nucleotides: TGTGCCAGCAGCTTAAGTCGCGGGATCGCCTACGAGCAGTACTTC.

The J gene is TRBJ1-1, the V gene TRBV7-9; no firm D call. Germline-derived CDR1 and CDR2 are SEHNR and FQNEAQ (reference sequence). V gave up 1 base and J gave up 0 bases, with 6 bases separating them. The CDR3 extends over 14 amino acids. CDR3 sequence reads: CASSLVRVNTEAFF. CDR3 nucleotide sequence: TGTGCCAGCAGCTTAGTCCGAGTGAACACTGAAGCTTTCTTT. Full variable domain (missing parts from reference TRBV7-9 and TRBJ1-1): DTGVSQNPRHKITKRGQNVTFRCDPISEHNRLYWYRQTLGQGPEFLTYFQNEAQLEKSRLLSDRFSAERPKGSFSTLEIQRTEQGDSAMYLCASSLVRVNTEAFFGQGTRLTVV.

This clone was counted a few times. V is TRBV21-1 and J is TRBJ2-2; the table's D call of TRBD1 was not tested on the DNA. TRBV21-1 is listed as a pseudogene. The CDR3 has 12 amino acids. The CDR3 coding sequence is TGTGCCAGCAGCAAAGCCGGGGACAGGGGTCTTTTT. Translation gives CASSKAGDRGLF.

V and J are TRBV14 and TRBJ1-2; 8 bases line up with TRBD1. The CDR3 consists of 15 residues. J lost 6 bases, V lost 4 bases, and 10 bases had no gene match. The germline CDR1 and CDR2 sequences are SGHDN and FVKESK. This CDR3 reads CASSRSGQDFNGYTF. The DNA for the CDR3 is TGTGCCAGCAGCCGTTCGGGACAGGACTTCAATGGCTACACCTTC.

V is TRBV5-6 and J is TRBJ2-2, with D possibly matching TRBD2 (5 bases). CDR3 length: 13 residues. Germline-derived CDR1 and CDR2 are SGHDT and YYEEEE. With 3 bases removed from V and 8 bases from J, the gap between germline ends came to 11 bases. The CDR3 reads CASSSRGLGELFF. The CDR3 DNA reads TGTGCCAGCAGCTCTCGCGGGCTGGGGGAGCTGTTTTTT.

This chain links TRBV28 with TRBJ2-5, with 11 bases that match TRBD2. From germline, CDR1 is MDHEN and CDR2 SYDVKM. V lost 10 bases to trimming and J lost 5 bases; unmatched junction nucleotides: 3. CDR3 length equals 12 residues. CDR3 DNA: TGTGCCACCACTAGCGGGGGCGAGACCCAGTACTTC. Its protein product is CATTSGGETQYF.

The CDR3 DNA sequence: TGCGCCAGCAGCCAAACTAAGCGGGGTGGGACAGATACGCAGTATTTT. It encodes CASSQTKRGGTDTQYF. V and J are TRBV4-1 and TRBJ2-3, with 7 bases fitting TRBD2. Germline V gives CDR1 MGHRA, CDR2 YSYEKL. The CDR3 runs to 16 residues. The V gene end was trimmed by 2 bases and the J gene end by 3 bases; junction bases not matched to a gene: 8.

The V call is TRBV6-6, the J call TRBJ2-1; 11 bases are a match to TRBD2. J was trimmed by 6 bases and V by 3 bases; bases with no gene match: 7. The CDR3 has 16 amino acids. Per germline, CDR1 MNHNY and CDR2 SVGAGI (reference sequence). As DNA, the CDR3 is TGTGCCAGCAGTTATGTAGCGGGGGGGAAGGGCAATGAGCAGTTCTTC. It specifies CASSYVAGGKGNEQFF.

The gene calls are TRBV11-2 and TRBJ2-1, with TRBD1 matching over 10 bases. V was clipped by 0 bases and J by 7 bases; unmatched bases: 3. This CDR3 is built from 15 residues. Germline CDR1 SGHAT, CDR2 FQNNGV. CDR3 sequence (DNA): TGTGCCAGCAGCTTAGAGACAGGGGGCAGGAATGAGCAGTTCTTC. It translates to CASSLETGGRNEQFF. Supplemented by reference TRBV11-2 and TRBJ2-1, the full variable domain reads EAGVAQSPRYKIIEKRQSVAFWCNPISGHATLYWYQQILGQGPKLLIQFQNNGVVDDSQLPKDRFSAERLKGVDSTLKIQPAKLEDSAVYLCASSLETGGRNEQFFGPGTRLTVL.

The chain combines TRBV28 with TRBJ1-1; the match to TRBD1 covers 8 bases. Germline CDR1 and CDR2: MDHEN and SYDVKM. The ends lost 2 bases at V and 4 bases at J; junction bases unmatched: 3. The CDR3 runs 14 residues. CDR3 sequence reads: CASSLRGQATEAFF. The CDR3 DNA sequence: TGTGCCAGCAGTTTACGGGGACAGGCCACTGAAGCTTTCTTT.

The chain links TRBV4-1 to TRBJ2-6; D is perhaps TRBD2 (5 bases). The CDR3 consists of 19 residues. Trimming removed 0 bases at V and 2 bases at J, with 17 bases between. Germline-derived CDR1 and CDR2 are MGHRA and YSYEKL. The CDR3 spells CASSQDGRGYLAGANVLTF. CDR3 bases: TGCGCCAGCAGCCAAGATGGTCGAGGGTATCTAGCTGGGGCCAACGTCCTGACTTTC.

The rearrangement uses TRBV7-2 and TRBJ2-7, with 9 bases identical to TRBD1. CDR3 size: 13 residues. Per the germline V gene, CDR1 is SGHTA and CDR2 is FQGNSA. Trimming cost V 5 bases and J 5 bases; bases outside gene matches: 4. The CDR3: CASSQWTGDEQYF. As DNA, the CDR3 is TGTGCCAGCAGCCAGTGGACAGGGGACGAGCAGTACTTC.